The clone carrying this T cell receptor (beta chain) was seen repeatedly, ten times or more. Antigen specificity is unknown. This entry is derived from a study of blood T cells in healthy people across ages. Study-level background: Template switching caught about one barcoded beta molecule for each two T cells.

Regarding the study as a whole: It was held that the diversity estimates obtained from one million T cells were underestimates.

Every donor provided approximately 9.2 milliliters of peripheral blood. A sample-barcoded 5' primer and a J-beta primer mix were used in a second PCR of about 7 to 12 cycles. TCRdb ran MiXCR on the 5' RACE reads and lists one entry per CDR3 protein. The profile shows fewer than 1,000,000 distinct CDR3 sequences, 44% of them singletons. This CDR3 contains 14 residues. The V segment lost 3 bases and the J segment 2 bases; nucleotides outside the gene matches: 3. CDR1 SGDLS and CDR2 YYNGEE come from the germline V gene. Input material: blood. This chain connects TRBV9 to TRBJ2-7, with 9 bases that match TRBD1. This receptor was taken from a man aged 55 to 70 in good health. The CDR3 DNA reads as TGTGCCAGCAGCGCCGGGACAGGGACCTACGAGCAGTACTTC. It is translated as CASSAGTGTYEQYF.